This T cell receptor beta chain came from a study of graft-versus-host responses after intestinal transplantation (dated by TCRdb to about 2021). With regard to the full study: The transplants that recipients got were multivisceral, liver-intestinal, or isolated intestinal. Every recipient was given anti-thymocyte globulin induction, then maintenance tacrolimus and steroids for approximately 3 years. After intestinal transplantation, graft-versus-host and host-versus-graft alloreactive T cell clones in the graft, circulation and bone marrow were tracked using bulk TCR-beta CDR3 sequencing. To identify alloreactive clones, pre-transplant mixed lymphocyte reaction products were sequenced and then compared with unstimulated pre-transplant donor and recipient T cells. The cohort enrolled about two dozen intestinal transplant recipients including one retransplant, and a few patients lacking pretransplant specimens were excluded. A peak of at least 4% donor T cells among recipient peripheral blood mononuclear cells was the definition used for donor T cell macrochimerism. Samples from three later patients were sequenced in-house on an Illumina MiSeq with MiXCR processing rather than by the commercial service. Results and caveats for the whole study, not just this receptor: GvH clones turned up in recipient bone marrow, with some appearing earlier in ileal mucosa or blood, a pattern consistent with an intestinal mucosal origin. In the allografts of patients with donor T cell macrochimerism, GvH to HvG T cell clonal ratios were high. Conclusions were limited by the relatively low number and heterogeneity of intestinal transplant patients. Early after transplant, declines in HvG clones were associated with peak levels of circulating GvH clones.

The protocol used for the library was the immunoSEQ multiplex PCR assay. For most patients, genomic DNA was subjected to high-throughput TCR-beta CDR3 sequencing by Adaptive Biotechnologies. Under the source paper's analysis protocol: Adaptive's ImmunoSEQ software was the source of the TCR sequencing data for over 15 patients, while a few other patients were processed with MiXCR and VDJtools. CDR3 nucleotide sequences shared between donor and recipient were removed because their origin could not be assigned. At least 2-fold expansion over unstimulated cells and a minimum CFSE-low frequency of 0.002% (template counts) or 0.001% (read counts) were required for clones to be classified as alloreactive. A clone was considered mappable if detected in the sequenced pre-transplant spleen, lymph node, or MLR CFSE-low populations of the donor or recipient. Cumulative frequency of alloreactive clones was calculated as a percentage of all sequences weighted by copy number. Drawn from immuneACCESS, this table holds only the in-frame rearrangements with V and J called that TCRdb kept. Clones are partly lost; checked studies trace under half to an unresolved V gene and leave the rest unexplained. The D gene and trimming were derived from the DNA, and the V and J assignments and clone size from that table. The sample yields about 14,000 clones; about three fifths were counted once. The ten largest clones represent roughly 13% of the sample.

V trim: 0 bases; J trim: 9 bases; unmatched bases: 9. The CDR3, from cysteine to phenylalanine, totals 15 residues. The sequence is cut down to CDR3 DNA, 45 bases in frame from base 1. CDR1 and CDR2 were assigned from the germline V gene as SGHTS and YDEGEE. In regard to this clone: This clone's antigen is unknown. There are no base qualities to consult, and no much larger clone falls within one base.

Dithiothreitol, EDTA incubations and collagenase D digestion were used to isolate intraepithelial and lamina propria lymphocytes from graft specimens. Bulk TCR-beta sequencing was performed on serial intestinal graft biopsy specimens collected as late as 600 days after transplant. The sequencing here drew on ileum tissue, taken 524 days after transplant. The receptor chain draws on TRBV5-8 and TRBJ1-5, and TRBD1 aligns with 7 junction nucleotides. The TCR was taken from a human patient who received an intestinal transplant, so some T cells may come from the graft donor. Here is the DNA: TGTGCCAGCAGCTTGGACAGGGGTAGATCAAGGCCCCAGCATTTT. Translated, it reads CASSLDRGRSRPQHF.